These 15 T cell receptor beta chains share one sample of origin, sequenced in a study of cytomegalovirus exposure and HLA in healthy donors. The PCR contained 60 Vbeta and 13 Jbeta primers. TCRdb's table, derived via immunoSEQ multiplex PCR, lists solely in-frame clones and lacks some. The table lists more than 95,000 clones, roughly 77% of them singletons, with roughly 1.1% in the top ten. Sequenced input: PBMCs. The origin of the receptors is a woman aged 25 to 39 in good health and CMV-seronegative.

The chain is built from TRBV7-9 and TRBJ1-5; 7 bases agree with TRBD1. The V and J ends lost 3 bases and 7 bases, in that order; junction bases with no gene match: 6. The CDR3 consists of 14 residues. Germline CDR1 and CDR2: SEHNR and FQNEAQ (reference sequence). CDR3 sequence (DNA): TGTGCCAGCAGCTTGACAGGGTGGGAACAGCCCCAGCATTTT. Its translation is CASSLTGWEQPQHF.

The gene calls are TRBV18 and TRBJ2-7; D is unresolved. Trimming shortened V by 4 bases and J by 0 bases, and 10 bases separated the two germline ends. The CDR3 length is 14 residues. The V gene's germline CDR1 is KGHSH and CDR2 LQKENI. In DNA, the CDR3 is TGTGCCAGCTCACAAACTTACAGCTCCTACGAGCAGTACTTC. This sequence encodes CASSQTYSSYEQYF.

CDR3 nucleotide sequence: TGTGCCAGCAGCACAGGGTTTGGCTACACCTTC. Residues: CASSTGFGYTF. The chain has TRBV11-2 and TRBJ1-2; weak D call: TRBD1 (6 bases). Germline V gene sequence: CDR1 SGHAT, CDR2 FQNNGV. The CDR3 totals 11 residues. The V end lost 5 bases, the J end lost 7 bases, and 8 bases lay between the germline ends.

The chain is built from TRBV5-8 and TRBJ2-7; 8 bases are a match to TRBD1. Germline CDR1 is SGHTS and CDR2 is YDEGEE. J gave up 5 bases and V 4 bases, and 11 bases lay outside the gene matches. The CDR3 runs to 15 residues. Here the CDR3 DNA reads TGTGCCAGCAGCCACGGACAGGGCTATGTCAACGAGCAGTACTTC. Protein sequence: CASSHGQGYVNEQYF.

The J gene is TRBJ1-5, the V gene TRBV4-1, with TRBD1 matching 7 bases. The CDR3 consists of 17 residues. Losses at the gene ends were 0 bases for V and 2 bases for J; bases not matched to a gene: 7. Germline CDR1 is MGHRA and CDR2 is YSYEKL. In DNA form, the CDR3 reads TGCGCCAGCAGCCAAGATCGGGAGGGGGCAGGCAATCAGCCCCAGCATTTT. Its protein is CASSQDREGAGNQPQHF.

This chain links TRBV18 with TRBJ1-1; D gene uncertain. V lost 8 bases and J lost 10, with 20 bases in between. Germline assignment: CDR1 KGHSH and CDR2 LQKENI. The CDR3 consists of 13 residues. CDR3: CASRTLPEDTAFF. The CDR3 coding sequence is TGTGCCAGCCGTACCCTACCCGAGGATACAGCTTTCTTT.

This rearrangement joins TRBV4-1 to TRBJ1-1, with TRBD1 matching 7 bases. Germline lookup yields CDR1 MGHRA and CDR2 YSYEKL. The CDR3 runs to 18 residues. The V gene end was trimmed by 0 bases and the J gene end by 1 base; junction bases not matched to a gene: 11. CDR3 protein: CASSQDLVSGGRNTEAFF. As DNA, the CDR3 is TGCGCCAGCAGCCAAGATCTTGTATCAGGGGGACGGAACACTGAAGCTTTCTTT.

The chain uses TRBV30 and TRBJ2-3; 7 bases line up with TRBD2. The CDR3 covers 15 residues. From germline, CDR1 is GTSNPN and CDR2 SVGIG (reference sequence). J was trimmed by 0 bases and V by 2 bases; bases with no gene match: 5. The CDR3 region is CAWSISGASTDTQYF. CDR3 DNA: TGTGCCTGGAGTATCAGCGGGGCCAGCACAGATACGCAGTATTTT.

The gene calls are TRBV6-5 and TRBJ1-1, with TRBD1 matching 8 bases. Unmatched junction bases numbered 4, after V lost 6 bases and J lost 4 bases. The CDR3 contains 13 residues. Germline V gives CDR1 MNHEY, CDR2 SVGAGI. Here the CDR3 reads CASRRGQGTEAFF. The CDR3 DNA reads TGTGCCAGCAGACGTGGACAGGGCACTGAAGCTTTCTTT.

The genes are TRBV30 and TRBJ2-7; D is undetermined. The CDR3 spans 12 residues. The germline V gene has CDR1 GTSNPN and CDR2 SVGIG (reference sequence). V lost 4 bases and J 0 bases, leaving 7 bases between the germline ends. As DNA, the CDR3 is TGTGCCTGGAACCAGGCCTCCTACGAGCAGTACTTC. Protein product: CAWNQASYEQYF. The variable domain in full, completed from reference TRBV30 and TRBJ2-7, reads SQTIHQWPATLVQPVGSPLSLECTVEGTSNPNLYWYRQAAGRGLQLLFYSVGIGQISSEVPQNLSASRPQDRQFILSSKKLLLSDSGFYLCAWNQASYEQYFGPGTRLTVT.

This clone was recorded only once. V usage is TRBV9 and J usage is TRBJ2-7; 9 nucleotides line up with TRBD2. The CDR3 loop spans 14 amino acids. Germline CDR1 is SGDLS and CDR2 is YYNGEE. Trimming at V came to 1 base and at J to 3 bases, leaving 2 bases not matched to a gene. CDR3 nucleotides: TGTGCCAGCAGCGTAAGACTAGCGGACTACGAGCAGTACTTC. Protein product: CASSVRLADYEQYF.

V is TRBV15 and J is TRBJ2-5; TRBD2 matches 8 bases. V dropped 0 bases and J dropped 5; count of bases not matched to a gene: 8. Germline V lookup: CDR1 LNHNV, CDR2 YYDKDF (reference sequence). The CDR3 runs 16 residues. This CDR3 is CATSRDYSGIGETQYF. The CDR3 DNA is TGTGCCACCAGCAGAGACTATAGCGGGATCGGGGAGACCCAGTACTTC.

In the case of this clone: The sample contains more than one DNA sequence encoding this CDR3. The chain combines TRBV10-3 with TRBJ1-6; the D is unclear. Germline V gene data show CDR1 as ENHRY and CDR2 as SYGVKD. Trimming removed 3 bases from V and 0 bases from J, with 6 bases in between. This CDR3 region has 15 residues. Here the CDR3 reads CAISEGSSYNSPLHF. The CDR3 nucleotides are TGTGCCATCAGTGAAGGGAGCTCCTATAATTCACCCCTCCACTTT.

The rearrangement links TRBV6-1 to TRBJ1-1, with TRBD1 identical over 10 bases. Trimming removed 9 bases from V and 3 bases from J; junction bases left unmatched: 7. The CDR3 spans 14 residues. Germline V gene sequence: CDR1 MNHNS, CDR2 SASEGT. This CDR3 is CASRRQGADTEAFF. The CDR3 region has the DNA TGTGCCAGTCGTAGACAGGGGGCGGACACTGAAGCTTTCTTT.

The V gene is TRBV5-4, the J gene TRBJ2-3; D possibly corresponds to TRBD1 (6 bases). CDR3 length equals 16 residues. V was cut by 1 base and J by 2 bases, with 14 bases left in between. Per germline, CDR1 SGHNT and CDR2 YYREEE (reference sequence). The CDR3 bases are TGTGCCAGCAGCTTGAGGTGGGGGCTCGACACAGATACGCAGTATTTT. This encodes CASSLRWGLDTDTQYF. Looking up the rest from reference TRBV5-4 and TRBJ2-3 gives the full variable domain: ETGVTQSPTHLIKTRGQQVTLRCSSQSGHNTVSWYQQALGQGPQFIFQYYREEENGRGNFPPRFSGLQFPNYSSELNVNALELDDSALYLCASSLRWGLDTDTQYFGPGTRLTVL.